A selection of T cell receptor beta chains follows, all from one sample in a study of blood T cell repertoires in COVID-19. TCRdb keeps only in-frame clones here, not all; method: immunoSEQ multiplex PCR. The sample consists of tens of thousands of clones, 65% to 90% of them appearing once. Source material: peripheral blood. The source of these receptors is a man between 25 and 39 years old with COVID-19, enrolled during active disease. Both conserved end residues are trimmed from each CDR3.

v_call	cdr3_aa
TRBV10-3	AISGAITGQGAKRYGVTDTQY
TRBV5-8	ASSFGGYTEAF
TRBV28	ASSLWQSTNEKLF
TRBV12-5	ASGNPGEAVGGYT
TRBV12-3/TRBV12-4	ASSVSINYGYT
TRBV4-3	ASSQEPPRSGRGTDTQY
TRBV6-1	ASSEARLTEAF
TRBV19	ASSHGDFGYT
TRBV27	ASSFRGTGELF
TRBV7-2	ASSLGAGAGGSYNEQF
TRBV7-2	ASSPDRGNEKLF
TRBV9	ASSASIGVNTEAF
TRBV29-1	SAGLTRGGGYT
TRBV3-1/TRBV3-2	ASSPYSEGYGYT
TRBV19	ASSPGLWDSSYEQY
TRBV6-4	ASSDPGQGRNWAEAF